This TCR beta chain was captured by sequencing in a study of CD8+CD57+ T cells in acquired aplastic anemia. CDR1 is DFQATT and CDR2 is SNEGSKA in the germline V gene (reference sequence). Trimming cost V 0 bases and J 5 bases; bases outside gene matches: 7. The length of the CDR3 is 15 residues. According to the study, genomic DNA was the template for TCR beta VDJ and CDR3 profiling. TCRdb re-derived calls from the reads in MiXCR, one entry per CDR3 protein. The sample consists of some 170,000 distinct CDR3 sequences, approximately 40% of them appearing once. J is TRBJ2-3 and V is TRBV20-1, with 8 bases matching TRBD2. The TCR sequence derives from a human donor in good health. Input material: sorted CD4+, CD8+, or CD8+CD57+ T cells (not recorded which) from PBMCs. The CDR3 coding sequence is TGCAGTGCTAGAGATCTCAGCGGGGGTCAAGATACGCAGTATTTT. Protein sequence: CSARDLSGGQDTQYF.